This TCR beta chain appears in the sequencing data of a study of T-cell memory formation after mild COVID-19. About the research overall: Largely donor-specific sequence clusters came from a couple of donors. General study points: Whereas later expanders leaned CD4+, clones contracting day 15 to 85 showed a balanced CD4/CD8 makeup.

The sample holds a few counts of this clonotype. Its antigen is not identified. Trimming left V 3 bases short and J 4 bases short, with 12 bases between. Germline V gives CDR1 ENHRY, CDR2 SYGVKD. The CDR3 is 14 amino acids. In TCRdb, the 5' RACE reads were re-called with MiXCR into one record per CDR3 protein. The repertoire holds approximately 290,000 distinct CDR3 sequences, with approximately 19% as singletons. The material sequenced was PBMCs or a T cell subset sorted from them (not recorded which). The V and J genes are TRBV10-3 and TRBJ2-5; maybe TRBD1 (6 bases). The receptor was derived from a man aged 18 to 29 who had mild COVID-19 (a few samples of this study predate the infection). Cell type and time point are not known. CDR3 amino acids: CAISDRGFSETQYF. CDR3 coding DNA: TGTGCCATCAGTGACAGGGGATTTTCAGAGACCCAGTACTTC.